This TCR beta chain came from a study of blood T cell repertoires in COVID-19. Profiling relied on immunoSEQ multiplex PCR, and the TCRdb table lists in-frame clones only, not all of them. The table includes around 200,000 clones, about 90% detected once. The V gene lost 6 bases and the J gene lost 1 base, with 15 bases spanning the gap. Germline V CDR1 and CDR2: SGHTA, FQGNSA. This CDR3 comprises 15 residues. Sequencing was performed on peripheral blood. This TCR was recovered from a man aged 70 or older with active or convalescent COVID-19. The chain uses TRBV7-2 and TRBJ1-1, with D possibly being TRBD1 (5 bases). Here the CDR3 reads CASSLLGRQNTEAFF. CDR3 sequence (DNA): TGTGCCAGCAGTCTCCTGGGGCGGCAGAACACTGAAGCTTTCTTT.